This T cell receptor beta chain was recorded in a study of T-cell memory formation after mild COVID-19. Study context: Clusters were largely donor specific.

5'RACE with constant-segment primers built TCRalpha and TCRbeta cDNA libraries with UMIs. TCRdb passed the 5' RACE reads through MiXCR, listing each CDR3 protein once. Of 200,000 to 250,000 distinct CDR3 sequences in the sample, 7.5% to 10% were seen once. Notes on the study in general: Contracting clones localized mainly to CM and EM when CD4+ and mainly to EMRA when CD8+.

This clonotype was counted at least ten times. The antigen remains undetermined. V gave up 8 bases and J gave up 3 bases, with 13 bases separating them. This CDR3 has 14 residues. Sequenced input: PBMCs or a T cell subset sorted from them (not recorded which). The receptor comes from a young man who had mild COVID-19 (a few samples of this study predate the infection). Cell type and time point are not known. The chain recombines TRBV12-3 or TRBV12-4 with TRBJ2-2; D is unclear. The chain's CDR3 is CASLRSTYTGELFF. CDR3 DNA sequence: TGTGCCAGCCTTCGGTCCACATACACCGGGGAGCTGTTTTTT.